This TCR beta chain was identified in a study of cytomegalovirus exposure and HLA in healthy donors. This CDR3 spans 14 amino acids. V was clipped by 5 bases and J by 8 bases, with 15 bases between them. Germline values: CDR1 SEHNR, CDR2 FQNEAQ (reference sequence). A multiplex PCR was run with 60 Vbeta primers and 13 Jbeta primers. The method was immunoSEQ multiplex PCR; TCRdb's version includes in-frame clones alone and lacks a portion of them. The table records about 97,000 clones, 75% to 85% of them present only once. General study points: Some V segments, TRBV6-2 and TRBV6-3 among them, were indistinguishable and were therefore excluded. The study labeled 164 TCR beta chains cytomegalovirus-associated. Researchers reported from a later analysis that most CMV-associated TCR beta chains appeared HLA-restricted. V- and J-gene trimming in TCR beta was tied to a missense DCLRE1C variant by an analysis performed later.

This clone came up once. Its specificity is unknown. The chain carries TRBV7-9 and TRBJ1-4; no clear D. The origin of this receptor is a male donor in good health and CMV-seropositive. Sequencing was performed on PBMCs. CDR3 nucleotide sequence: TGTGCCAGCAGCCCAGGCTCCCCCGGAGAAAAACTGTTTTTT. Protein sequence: CASSPGSPGEKLFF.